These 10 T cell receptor beta chains were all obtained from the same sample, sequenced in a study of long-term antiretroviral therapy in people with HIV. Survey level was the resolution at which the v3.0 immunoSEQ assay ran. Measured with immunoSEQ multiplex PCR; TCRdb has only the in-frame clones, and not every one. Here the sample spans about 21,000 clones, 82% being singletons. The sequences come from unsorted PBMCs, collected at the start of antiretroviral therapy. These receptors were collected from a man aged 45-60 years with HIV.

In nucleotides, the CDR3 is TGTGCCACCAGCAGAGCCGGGACAGGGCGCGCGCAGCCCCAGCATTTT. Translated, it gives CATSRAGTGRAQPQHF. The chain has TRBV15 and TRBJ1-5; TRBD1 matches 9 bases. Trimming took 1 base from V and 7 from J; bases not matched to a gene: 8. Germline-derived CDR1 and CDR2 are LNHNV and YYDKDF (reference sequence). The CDR3 spans 16 residues.

The gene calls are TRBV2 and TRBJ1-6; 10 positions agree with TRBD1. V lost 6 bases to trimming and J lost 0 bases; unmatched junction nucleotides: 8. Per germline, CDR1 SNHLY and CDR2 FYNNEI. CDR3 length: 18 residues. The CDR3 here is CASRPGQGTFSYNSPLHF. The DNA for the CDR3 is TGTGCCAGCAGGCCGGGACAGGGGACGTTCTCCTATAATTCACCCCTCCACTTT. Complete variable domain (other parts from reference TRBV2 and TRBJ1-6): EPEVTQTPSHQVTQMGQEVILRCVPISNHLYFYWYRQILGQKVEFLVSFYNNEISEKSEIFDDQFSVERPDGSNFTLKIRSTKLEDSAMYFCASRPGQGTFSYNSPLHFGNGTRLTVT.

CDR3 DNA: TGTGCCAGCAGAGAGTCCCCCAGGGTACTTGGCTACACCTTC. It codes for CASRESPRVLGYTF. The J gene is TRBJ1-2, the V gene TRBV6-5; tentatively, D is TRBD1 (5 bases). CDR1 and CDR2 (germline): MNHEY, SVGAGI. Trimming removed 6 bases from V and 7 bases from J, with 18 bases in between. The CDR3 contains 14 residues.

The gene calls are TRBV6-5 and TRBJ1-1, with 9 positions matching TRBD1. With V trimmed by 0 bases and J by 4 bases, 3 bases remained unmatched. This CDR3 comprises 15 residues. Germline V gene data show CDR1 as MNHEY and CDR2 as SVGAGI. The CDR3 nucleotides read TGTGCCAGCAGTTACTCGGGACAGGGAAGCACTGAAGCTTTCTTT. Its protein product is CASSYSGQGSTEAFF.

This chain uses TRBV7-3 with TRBJ2-3, with TRBD2 as a possible D gene (5 bases). This CDR3 is built from 15 residues. Germline loops: CDR1 SGHTA, CDR2 FQGTGA. V lost 2 bases and J lost 2, with 11 bases in between. The DNA for the CDR3 is TGTGCCAGCAGCTTAGCTAGCACCAACACAGATACGCAGTATTTT. This encodes CASSLASTNTDTQYF.

This chain uses TRBV19 with TRBJ1-1, with 11 bases fitting TRBD1. This CDR3 spans 14 amino acids. Germline V gene sequence: CDR1 LNHDA, CDR2 SQIVND (reference sequence). V was pared by 5 bases and J by 5 bases, with 4 bases of the junction left unmatched. The DNA for the CDR3 is TGTGCCAGTAGTCGGGGACAGGGGGGAACTGAAGCTTTCTTT. Translated, it gives CASSRGQGGTEAFF.

The chain joins TRBV4-3 to TRBJ1-1; 10 positions agree with TRBD1. This CDR3 region has 15 residues. The germline V gene has CDR1 LGHNA and CDR2 YSLEER. V trimming: 0 bases; J trimming: 4 bases; junction bases outside the gene matches: 2. CDR3 sequence (DNA): TGCGCCAGCAGCCAAGAATGGACAGGGGGCACTGAAGCTTTCTTT. It translates to CASSQEWTGGTEAFF.

The V and J genes are TRBV10-1 and TRBJ2-7; 13 bases are a match to TRBD2. The length of the CDR3 is 15 residues. Germline V gives CDR1 WNHNN, CDR2 SYGVQD (reference sequence). Trimming at V came to 4 bases and at J to 3 bases, leaving 3 bases not matched to a gene. This chain's CDR3 is CASSGGTSGIYEQYF. The DNA of the CDR3 is TGCGCCAGCAGTGGCGGGACTAGCGGGATCTACGAGCAGTACTTC.

This sequence joins TRBV7-2 and TRBJ2-2; D uncertain. CDR1 and CDR2 (germline): SGHTA, FQGNSA. V lost 5 bases and J lost 9, with 7 bases in between. CDR3 size: 11 residues. CDR3 sequence reads: CASSPPRELFF. The CDR3 region has the DNA TGTGCCAGCAGCCCGCCGAGGGAGCTGTTTTTT.

The chain joins TRBV18 to TRBJ1-5, with D maybe TRBD1 (5 bases). CDR3 length equals 15 residues. V was pared by 3 bases and J by 0 bases, with 9 bases between. Germline CDR1 KGHSH, CDR2 LQKENI. The CDR3 spells CASSPQGYSNQPQHF. Here the CDR3 DNA reads TGTGCCAGCTCACCCCAGGGCTATAGCAATCAGCCCCAGCATTTT.